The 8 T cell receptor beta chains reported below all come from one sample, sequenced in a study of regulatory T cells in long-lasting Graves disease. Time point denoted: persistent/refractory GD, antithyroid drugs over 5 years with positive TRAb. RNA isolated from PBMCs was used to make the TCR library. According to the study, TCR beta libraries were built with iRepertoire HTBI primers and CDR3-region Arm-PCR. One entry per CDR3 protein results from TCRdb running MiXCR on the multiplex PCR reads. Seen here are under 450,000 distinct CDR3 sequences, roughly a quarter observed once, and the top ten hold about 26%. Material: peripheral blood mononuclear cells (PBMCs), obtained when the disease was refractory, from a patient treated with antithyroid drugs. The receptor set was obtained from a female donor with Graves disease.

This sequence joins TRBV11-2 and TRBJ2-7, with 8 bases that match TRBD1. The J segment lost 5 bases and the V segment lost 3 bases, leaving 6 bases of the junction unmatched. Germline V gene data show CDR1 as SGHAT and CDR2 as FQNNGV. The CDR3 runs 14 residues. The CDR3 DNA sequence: TGTGCCAGCAGCTTCAGGACAGGGTCTAACGAGCAGTACTTC. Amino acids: CASSFRTGSNEQYF.

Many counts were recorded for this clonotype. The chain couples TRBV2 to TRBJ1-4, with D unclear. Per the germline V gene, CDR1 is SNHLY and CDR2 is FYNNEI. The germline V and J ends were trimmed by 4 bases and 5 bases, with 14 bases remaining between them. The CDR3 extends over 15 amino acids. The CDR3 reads CASSVARNSNEKLFF. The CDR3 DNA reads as TGTGCCAGCAGTGTTGCTCGAAACTCGAATGAAAAACTGTTTTTT.

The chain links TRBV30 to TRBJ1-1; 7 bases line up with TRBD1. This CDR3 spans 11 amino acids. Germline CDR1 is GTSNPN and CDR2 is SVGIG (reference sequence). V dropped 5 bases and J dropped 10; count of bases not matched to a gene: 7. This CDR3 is CAWHRGLRAFF. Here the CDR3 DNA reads TGTGCCTGGCACAGGGGCCTTCGAGCTTTCTTT.

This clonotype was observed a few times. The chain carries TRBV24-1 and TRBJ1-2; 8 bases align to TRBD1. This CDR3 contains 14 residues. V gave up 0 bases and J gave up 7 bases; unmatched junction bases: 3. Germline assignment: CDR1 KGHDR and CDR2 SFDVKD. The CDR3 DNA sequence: TGTGCCACCAGTGATTTGCAGGGGGCCACTGGCTACACCTTC. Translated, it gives CATSDLQGATGYTF.

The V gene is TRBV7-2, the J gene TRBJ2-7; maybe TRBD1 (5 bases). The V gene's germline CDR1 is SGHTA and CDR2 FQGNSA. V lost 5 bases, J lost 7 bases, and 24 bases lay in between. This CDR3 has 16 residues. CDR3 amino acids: CASSTSIGADSGEQYF. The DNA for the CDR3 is TGTGCCAGCAGCACGTCAATTGGGGCCGATTCAGGGGAGCAGTACTTC.

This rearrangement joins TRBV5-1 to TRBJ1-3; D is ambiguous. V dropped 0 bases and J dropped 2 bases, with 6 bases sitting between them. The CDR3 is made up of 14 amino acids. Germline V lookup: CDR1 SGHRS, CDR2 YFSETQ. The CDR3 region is CASSLGEAGNTIYF. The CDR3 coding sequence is TGCGCCAGCAGCTTGGGAGAGGCTGGAAACACCATATATTTT.

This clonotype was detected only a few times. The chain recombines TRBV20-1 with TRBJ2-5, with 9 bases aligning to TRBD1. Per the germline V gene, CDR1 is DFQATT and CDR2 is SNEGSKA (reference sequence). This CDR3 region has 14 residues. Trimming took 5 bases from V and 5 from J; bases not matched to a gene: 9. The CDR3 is CSARRGQGLETQYF. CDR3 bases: TGCAGTGCTCGAAGGGGACAGGGCTTGGAGACCCAGTACTTC.

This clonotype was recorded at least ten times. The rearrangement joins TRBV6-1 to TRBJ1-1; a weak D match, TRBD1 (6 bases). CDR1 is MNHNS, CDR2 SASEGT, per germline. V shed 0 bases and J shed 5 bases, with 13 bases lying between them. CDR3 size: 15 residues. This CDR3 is CASSEAKGQGTEAFF. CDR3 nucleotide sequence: TGTGCCAGCAGTGAAGCTAAGGGACAAGGAACTGAAGCTTTCTTT.